This TCR beta chain was sequenced during a study of blood T cell repertoires in COVID-19. Study-wide context: There were acute and convalescent COVID-19 samples, and they came from the United States, Italy and Spain.

Per the authors' pipeline: For nucleated cells, counts were estimated from reference gene primer amplification. The assay was immunoSEQ multiplex PCR, and TCRdb's table has in-frame clones only and misses some. Clonal size and the V and J genes are those of that table, whereas D and trimming came from the DNA. The sample holds about 210,000 clones, about 88% seen once. The sequenced sample was peripheral blood. The clonotype comes from a man aged 70-80 years with acute or convalescent COVID-19.

The CDR3 nucleotides read TGTGCCAGCTCACCTCTGGAGGGAGGGTCCACCCAGTACTTC. Protein sequence: CASSPLEGGSTQYF. The chain employs TRBV18 and TRBJ2-5; 7 bases align to TRBD2. The CDR3 consists of 14 residues. Germline V CDR1 and CDR2: KGHSH, LQKENI. After removal of 3 bases from V and 8 bases from J, the junction contained 9 bases not matched to a gene.